The sequence of this T cell receptor (beta chain) was determined in a study of blood T cells in healthy people across ages. It was with a sample-barcoded 5' primer and a J-beta primer mix that a second PCR of roughly 6 to 12 cycles was run. TCRdb reprocessed the 5' RACE reads via MiXCR and lists one record per CDR3 protein. In the table there are fewer than 750,000 distinct CDR3 sequences, about 51% of which are singletons. The specimen was blood. The origin of this receptor is an elderly woman in good health.

The DNA of the CDR3 is TGTGCCAGCTTGGGACAGGCCTGCGAGCAGTACTTC. This sequence encodes CASLGQACEQYF. The chain has TRBV28 and TRBJ2-4, with 8 nucleotides matching TRBD1. The end of the DNA aligns better with TRBJ2-7, so the J call may be wrong. Per the germline V gene, CDR1 is MDHEN and CDR2 is SYDVKM. This CDR3 has 12 amino acids.